This T cell receptor beta chain was captured by sequencing in a study of shared clonotypes between healthy human individuals. Study outcomes and limitations: Sharing across a few donors was seen in 4.5% to 5.5% of naive CD4 clonotypes. What rarefaction showed was incomplete sorted-subset sequencing despite large depth.

The donors, healthy adults who were HIV-negative, had experienced no recent acute infections or vaccinations. The count of this clone is one. Its antigen is as yet unknown. Profiled with immunoSEQ multiplex PCR; TCRdb holds only in-frame clones, not every one. In the table there are about 1 million clones, roughly 75% of which are singletons. Material: memory CD4+ T cells sorted from blood. Regarding subset: CD45RA-negative fraction. The receptor comes from a young man in good health.

CDR3 DNA sequence: TGTGCCATCAGGGAGGTTAGCACAGATACGCAGTATTTT. Encoded protein: CAIREVSTDTQYF. The rearrangement uses TRBV10-3 and TRBJ2-3; the D gene is possibly TRBD2 (5 bases). The V and J ends lost 6 bases and 0 bases respectively, with 7 bases between them. Germline CDR1 and CDR2: ENHRY and SYGVKD. This CDR3 has 13 residues.